Listed below are T cell receptor beta chains from one sample, sequenced in a study of blood T cell repertoires in COVID-19. Data came from immunoSEQ multiplex PCR; TCRdb stores just in-frame clones and leaves some out. The data show some 73,000 clones, around 88% seen once. Source material: peripheral blood. The receptors here all came from an elderly man with COVID-19, enrolled during active disease. The conserved cysteine and the conserved F or W are not part of the CDR3 here.

V	J	CDR3
TRBV5-5	TRBJ1-2	ASSLQAGGWNGYT
TRBV6-5	TRBJ2-1	ASSYSPSSYNEQF
TRBV29-1	TRBJ2-7	SVDGQGGYEQY
TRBV4-1	TRBJ1-5	ASSQFGQNQPQH
TRBV5-5	TRBJ2-7	ASSRGGQDRYEQY
TRBV5-4	TRBJ1-1	ASSREGRNTEAF
TRBV7-8	TRBJ2-7	ASSKSRQGGYEQY
TRBV7-8	TRBJ2-5	ASSLLLAGGHETQY
TRBV2	TRBJ1-3	ASSELGGRNTIY
TRBV6-6	TRBJ1-4	ASTPPSGQGYEKLF
TRBV18	TRBJ2-3	ASSPIARGDTQY
TRBV6-5	TRBJ1-1	ASSPGGIAF